The 12 T cell receptor beta chains presented below share a single source sample, sequenced in a study of blood T cell repertoires in COVID-19 (dated by TCRdb to about 2020). Receptors were amplified or captured by the immunoSEQ multiplex PCR assay. Drawn from immuneACCESS, this table holds only the in-frame rearrangements with V and J called that TCRdb kept. Clones are partly lost; checked studies trace under half to an unresolved V gene and leave the rest unexplained. This sample is represented by about 150,000 clones; approximately 80% of them were singletons. The ten biggest clones cover about 29% of the sample. Material for sequencing was peripheral blood. These receptors were taken from a woman in her sixties or seventies with acute or convalescent COVID-19.

J is TRBJ2-2 and V is TRBV5-1, with D tentatively TRBD1 (5 bases). The CDR3 spans 16 residues. From germline, CDR1 is SGHRS and CDR2 YFSETQ. Trimming shortened V by 1 base and J by 0 bases, and 10 bases separated the two germline ends. CDR3 DNA sequence: TGCGCCAGCAGCTTGTCGGCAGGGACGAACACCGGGGAGCTGTTTTTT. Translating it yields CASSLSAGTNTGELFF.

CDR3 bases: TGCGCCAGCAGCTTGGTCACAGGGGGCGGGGAGACCCAGTACTTC. This codes for CASSLVTGGGETQYF. V and J are TRBV5-1 and TRBJ2-5; TRBD1 matches 9 bases. The germline V gene has CDR1 SGHRS and CDR2 YFSETQ. With 0 bases clipped from V and 5 bases from J, the junction kept 5 bases outside the gene matches. The CDR3 has 15 residues.

The rearrangement links TRBV2 to TRBJ1-5; maybe TRBD1 (5 bases). The CDR3 has 15 residues. Trimming removed 5 bases at V and 0 bases at J, with 11 bases between. Looked up from germline, CDR1 is SNHLY and CDR2 is FYNNEI. The CDR3 is CASSIQGHSNQPQHF. The CDR3 nucleotides read TGTGCCAGCAGTATTCAGGGTCATAGCAATCAGCCCCAGCATTTT. Combining the CDR3 with reference TRBV2 and TRBJ1-5 gives the whole variable domain EPEVTQTPSHQVTQMGQEVILRCVPISNHLYFYWYRQILGQKVEFLVSFYNNEISEKSEIFDDQFSVERPDGSNFTLKIRSTKLEDSAMYFCASSIQGHSNQPQHFGDGTRLSIL.

V usage is TRBV5-4 and J usage is TRBJ2-4; no firm D call. This CDR3 region has 15 residues. CDR1 and CDR2 (germline): SGHNT, YYREEE (reference sequence). Trimming stripped 0 bases from V and 7 bases from J, with 14 bases between. The DNA for the CDR3 is TGTGCCAGCAGCTTGGACCTGGGCCATTGGAACATTCAGTACTTC. It encodes CASSLDLGHWNIQYF.

CDR3 DNA: TGTGCCTGGAGTGTCGGGGGGGTTCGAAACACCATATATTTT. It specifies CAWSVGGVRNTIYF. V is TRBV30 and J is TRBJ1-3, with D possibly matching TRBD1 (5 bases). This CDR3 contains 14 residues. Germline-derived CDR1 and CDR2 are GTSNPN and SVGIG (reference sequence). V lost 0 bases and J lost 5, with 11 bases in between. Full variable domain (rest looked up from reference TRBV30 and TRBJ1-3): SQTIHQWPATLVQPVGSPLSLECTVEGTSNPNLYWYRQAAGRGLQLLFYSVGIGQISSEVPQNLSASRPQDRQFILSSKKLLLSDSGFYLCAWSVGGVRNTIYFGEGSWLTVV.

Concerning this clone itself: The germline gene is not matched at one end of the junction; a read error may be the cause. The V call is TRBV6-5, the J call TRBJ2-7; TRBD2 agrees at 11 bases. Germline loops: CDR1 MNHEY, CDR2 SVGAGI. The length of the CDR3 is 12 residues. The CDR3 region has the DNA TGTGCCAGCAGTTCTAGCGGGGGGCTCGCGAACTTC. Encoded protein: CASSSSGGLANF.

The V gene is TRBV12-3 or TRBV12-4, the J gene TRBJ2-5, with D hard to call. This CDR3 contains 13 residues. V gave up 3 bases and J gave up 1 base, with 6 bases separating them. The CDR3 sequence is CASSFGLQETQYF. The CDR3 DNA reads TGTGCCAGCAGTTTCGGTCTCCAAGAGACCCAGTACTTC.

This chain joins TRBV11-1 and TRBJ2-1; TRBD2 aligns across 7 bases. After removal of 5 bases from V and 4 bases from J, the junction contained 8 bases not matched to a gene. The CDR3 totals 15 residues. Germline V CDR1 and CDR2: SGHAT, FQDESV (reference sequence). This CDR3 is CASSLAGGGYNEQFF. CDR3 coding DNA: TGTGCCAGCAGCCTCGCTGGCGGGGGATACAATGAGCAGTTCTTC. Filled out from reference TRBV11-1 and TRBJ2-1, the complete variable domain reads EAEVAQSPRYKITEKSQAVAFWCDPISGHATLYWYRQILGQGPELLVQFQDESVVDDSQLPKDRFSAERLKGVDSTLKIQPAELGDSAMYLCASSLAGGGYNEQFFGPGTRLTVL.

This chain joins TRBV30 and TRBJ1-5; D call uncertain. The CDR3 is made up of 13 amino acids. From germline, CDR1 is GTSNPN and CDR2 SVGIG (reference sequence). Trimming left V 5 bases short and J 2 bases short, with 10 bases between. The CDR3 coding sequence is TGTGCCTGGGCGGGAGGCGGCAATCAGCCCCAGCATTTT. It codes for CAWAGGGNQPQHF. Looking up the rest from reference TRBV30 and TRBJ1-5 gives the full variable domain: SQTIHQWPATLVQPVGSPLSLECTVEGTSNPNLYWYRQAAGRGLQLLFYSVGIGQISSEVPQNLSASRPQDRQFILSSKKLLLSDSGFYLCAWAGGGNQPQHFGDGTRLSIL.

The chain is built from TRBV27 and TRBJ1-5, with a possible D match to TRBD1 (6 bases). Trimming stripped 10 bases from V and 0 bases from J, with 16 bases between. This CDR3 comprises 15 residues. Germline assignment: CDR1 MNHEY and CDR2 SMNVEV (reference sequence). CDR3 sequence (DNA): TGTGCCACCCGAGAGGGGGTAGTTAGCAATCAGCCCCAGCATTTT. This encodes CATREGVVSNQPQHF.

The chain uses TRBV5-1 and TRBJ1-4; 7 positions agree with TRBD1. Trimming at V came to 4 bases and at J to 4 bases, leaving 10 bases not matched to a gene. From germline, CDR1 is SGHRS and CDR2 YFSETQ. The CDR3 extends over 16 amino acids. The CDR3 nucleotides are TGCGCCAGCAGCGTCGGGACAGCGCCGAGTAATGAAAAACTGTTTTTT. Protein product: CASSVGTAPSNEKLFF.

The DNA for the CDR3 is TGTGCCAGCGCGGGTGCTGGAAACACCATATATTTT. This gives the protein CASAGAGNTIYF. The V and J genes are TRBV6-5 and TRBJ1-3; D unclear. Trimming removed 8 bases from V and 2 bases from J, with 7 bases in between. CDR3 length equals 12 residues. Germline-derived CDR1 and CDR2 are MNHEY and SVGAGI.